A single sample is the source of the 22 T cell receptor beta chains below, sequenced in a study of OX40 agonist ivuxolimab in advanced cancers. Data came from immunoSEQ multiplex PCR; TCRdb stores just in-frame clones and leaves some out. This table has tens of thousands of clones, around 90% appearing once. Specimen: CD4+ or CD8+ T cells sorted from blood, collected in a trial of the OX40 agonist ivuxolimab. The receptors come from an adult with an advanced solid tumor such as melanoma, head and neck, liver or kidney cancer.

The V call is TRBV11-2, the J call TRBJ2-1; D possibly uses TRBD1 or TRBD2 (6 bases each). From germline, CDR1 is SGHAT and CDR2 FQNNGV. The CDR3 runs 16 residues. Trimming took 5 bases from V and 9 from J, leaving 23 bases between them. CDR3 coding DNA: TGTGCCAGCAGCCGCTTGAGGGGGAGGACTGGTATTGAGCAGTTCTTC. It encodes CASSRLRGRTGIEQFF.

This chain uses TRBV14 with TRBJ2-2, with D unresolved. CDR3 length: 14 residues. Germline CDR1 is SGHDN and CDR2 is FVKESK. Trimming took off 0 bases at V and 2 bases at J, with 4 bases between the two ends. This chain's CDR3 is CASSQEINTGELFF. CDR3 bases: TGTGCCAGCAGCCAAGAAATCAACACCGGGGAGCTGTTTTTT.

This chain links TRBV10-3 with TRBJ2-7; D is unclear. The length of the CDR3 is 17 residues. V was pared by 0 bases and J by 0 bases, with 15 bases between. Germline CDR1 and CDR2: ENHRY and SYGVKD. The CDR3 DNA is TGTGCCATCAGTGAGTCGACCTCTTACACCTACTCCTACGAGCAGTACTTC. This sequence encodes CAISESTSYTYSYEQYF.

V and J are TRBV7-9 and TRBJ1-1; TRBD1 might be the D (5 bases). The CDR3 totals 13 residues. V was trimmed by 0 bases and J by 7 bases, leaving 9 bases between them. The germline gives CDR1 SEHNR, CDR2 FQNEAQ (reference sequence). The CDR3 sequence is CASSLAGANEAFF. The CDR3 DNA follows: TGTGCCAGCAGCTTAGCCGGGGCTAATGAAGCTTTCTTT.

V usage is TRBV5-4 and J usage is TRBJ1-2; 9 positions match TRBD1. The CDR3 covers 14 residues. Germline lookup yields CDR1 SGHNT and CDR2 YYREEE (reference sequence). Trimming at V came to 6 bases and at J to 0 bases, leaving 3 bases not matched to a gene. This CDR3 reads CASTWTGANYGYTF. CDR3 DNA sequence: TGTGCCAGCACCTGGACAGGGGCTAACTATGGCTACACCTTC.

The rearrangement uses TRBV7-6 and TRBJ2-1; 12 bases fit TRBD2. Unmatched junction bases numbered 6, after V lost 5 bases and J lost 4 bases. The CDR3 totals 16 residues. Looked up from germline, CDR1 is SGHVS and CDR2 is FNYEAQ. This CDR3 is CASSKATSGGYNEQFF. The CDR3 DNA sequence: TGTGCCAGCAGCAAAGCGACTAGCGGGGGATACAATGAGCAGTTCTTC.

The rearrangement links TRBV7-3 to TRBJ2-6; possibly TRBD1 for D (6 bases). The CDR3 covers 20 residues. CDR1 is SGHTA, CDR2 FQGTGA, per germline. The V and J ends lost 5 bases and 1 base respectively, with 24 bases between them. The CDR3 spells CASSARGQSSGLSGANVLTF. In DNA, the CDR3 is TGTGCCAGCAGCGCGAGGGGACAATCATCAGGCCTTTCTGGGGCCAACGTCCTGACTTTC. Looking up the rest from reference TRBV7-3 and TRBJ2-6 gives the full variable domain: GAGVSQTPSNKVTEKGKYVELRCDPISGHTALYWYRQSLGQGPEFLIYFQGTGAADDSGLPNDRFFAVRPEGSVSTLKIQRTERGDSAVYLCASSARGQSSGLSGANVLTFGAGSRLTVL.

The chain carries TRBV19 and TRBJ2-7, with 10 bases identical to TRBD1. The junction had 5 bases not matched to a gene; V was cut back by 3 bases and J by 3 bases. The CDR3 has 15 amino acids. Looked up from germline, CDR1 is LNHDA and CDR2 is SQIVND (reference sequence). DNA of the CDR3: TGTGCCAGTAGTATGGGGACAGGGGTAAACTACGAGCAGTACTTC. Encoded protein: CASSMGTGVNYEQYF. Based on the CDR3 plus reference TRBV19 and TRBJ2-7, the full variable domain is DGGITQSPKYLFRKEGQNVTLSCEQNLNHDAMYWYRQDPGQGLRLIYYSQIVNDFQKGDIAEGYSVSREKKESFPLTVTSAQKNPTAFYLCASSMGTGVNYEQYFGPGTRLTVT.

V is TRBV19 and J is TRBJ2-1; D is uncertain. CDR1 LNHDA and CDR2 SQIVND come from the germline V gene (reference sequence). With 0 bases removed from V and 3 bases from J, the gap between germline ends came to 12 bases. The CDR3 covers 16 residues. The CDR3 loop reads CASSIDQWNSYNEQFF. Here the CDR3 DNA reads TGTGCCAGTAGTATAGATCAGTGGAACAGCTACAATGAGCAGTTCTTC. Full variable domain (rest looked up from reference TRBV19 and TRBJ2-1): DGGITQSPKYLFRKEGQNVTLSCEQNLNHDAMYWYRQDPGQGLRLIYYSQIVNDFQKGDIAEGYSVSREKKESFPLTVTSAQKNPTAFYLCASSIDQWNSYNEQFFGPGTRLTVL.

This clone was seen once. The rearrangement joins TRBV19 to TRBJ1-1; TRBD1 matches at 8 bases. The length of the CDR3 is 16 residues. V trimming: 3 bases; J trimming: 0 bases; junction bases outside the gene matches: 6. Germline CDR1 is LNHDA and CDR2 is SQIVND (reference sequence). The CDR3 sequence is CASSIRQGSMNTEAFF. The CDR3 nucleotides are TGTGCCAGTAGTATTCGACAGGGGTCCATGAACACTGAAGCTTTCTTT. Drawing the rest from reference TRBV19 and TRBJ1-1, the complete variable domain is DGGITQSPKYLFRKEGQNVTLSCEQNLNHDAMYWYRQDPGQGLRLIYYSQIVNDFQKGDIAEGYSVSREKKESFPLTVTSAQKNPTAFYLCASSIRQGSMNTEAFFGQGTRLTVV.

This clone was counted a single time. The chain has TRBV6-1 and TRBJ1-3, with 9 bases lining up with TRBD1. CDR3 length: 15 residues. V shed 0 bases, J shed 4 bases, and the junction held 1 base outside the gene matches. CDR1 and CDR2 from the germline V gene are MNHNS and SASEGT. The CDR3 here is CASSEAGTGGNTIYF. For the CDR3, the DNA is TGTGCCAGCAGTGAAGCCGGGACAGGGGGAAACACCATATATTTT.

The chain has TRBV2 and TRBJ2-7, with 7 bases aligning to TRBD1. This CDR3 spans 11 amino acids. Losses at the gene ends were 8 bases for V and 3 bases for J; bases not matched to a gene: 1. The germline gives CDR1 SNHLY, CDR2 FYNNEI. The CDR3 coding sequence is TGTGCCAGCCACAGGGGCTACGAGCAGTACTTC. This sequence encodes CASHRGYEQYF.

The J gene is TRBJ2-7, the V gene TRBV7-8; tentatively, D is TRBD2 (5 bases). V lost 5 bases and J 2 bases, leaving 16 bases between the germline ends. CDR1 is SGHVS, CDR2 FQNEAQ, per germline. The CDR3 is 15 residues long. CDR3 sequence: CASSLPGKEAYEQYF. DNA for the CDR3: TGTGCCAGCAGCCTGCCCGGGAAGGAGGCCTACGAGCAGTACTTC.

The chain has TRBV14 and TRBJ1-2; D unclear. V was pared by 4 bases and J by 4 bases, with 10 bases between. Looked up from germline, CDR1 is SGHDN and CDR2 is FVKESK. The CDR3 extends over 13 amino acids. CDR3 protein: CASSLTPTYGYTF. The CDR3 DNA reads TGTGCCAGCAGCCTTACACCTACCTATGGCTACACCTTC.

A single count supports this clone. This sequence joins TRBV6-5 and TRBJ2-5, with D possibly TRBD1 on 5 matching bases. Germline CDR1 MNHEY, CDR2 SVGAGI. This CDR3 spans 16 amino acids. V was trimmed by 2 bases and J by 3 bases, leaving 16 bases between them. The CDR3 protein is CASSYTQGLGKETQYF. CDR3 DNA sequence: TGTGCCAGCAGTTACACGCAGGGCTTAGGGAAAGAGACCCAGTACTTC.

The chain couples TRBV15 to TRBJ2-5; the D call may be TRBD1 or TRBD2 (6 bases each). The CDR3 has 14 amino acids. V shed 4 bases and J shed 2 bases, with 11 bases lying between them. CDR1 and CDR2 from the germline V gene are LNHNV and YYDKDF (reference sequence). CDR3 region: CATSKGGPQETQYF. CDR3 nucleotides: TGTGCCACCAGCAAAGGGGGGCCTCAAGAGACCCAGTACTTC.

The chain joins TRBV5-4 to TRBJ2-1; 11 nucleotides line up with TRBD2. This CDR3 has 16 amino acids. V lost 0 bases, J lost 4 bases, and 3 bases stayed unmatched. Germline CDR1 reads SGHNT; CDR2 reads YYREEE (reference sequence). CDR3 sequence: CASSLGTSGSYNEQFF. The CDR3 coding sequence is TGTGCCAGCAGCTTGGGCACTAGCGGGAGTTACAATGAGCAGTTCTTC.

This sequence joins TRBV18 and TRBJ2-1; D possibly corresponds to TRBD2 (6 bases). CDR1 KGHSH and CDR2 LQKENI come from the germline V gene. V was shortened by 6 bases and J by 6 bases, with 15 bases between the two germline ends. This CDR3 has 14 amino acids. DNA for the CDR3: TGTGCCAGCTCCGTAGCGGCCTCCGGCAATGAGCAGTTCTTC. It encodes CASSVAASGNEQFF. Supplemented by reference TRBV18 and TRBJ2-1, the full variable domain reads NAGVMQNPRHLVRRRGQEARLRCSPMKGHSHVYWYRQLPEEGLKFMVYLQKENIIDESGMPKERFSAEFPKEGPSILRIQQVVRGDSAAYFCASSVAASGNEQFFGPGTRLTVL.

This chain connects TRBV2 to TRBJ1-5, with D perhaps matching TRBD1 (5 bases). CDR3 length: 15 residues. CDR1 and CDR2 (germline): SNHLY, FYNNEI. With 2 bases removed from V and 8 bases from J, the gap between germline ends came to 16 bases. The CDR3 DNA is TGTGCCAGCAGTGAACTTAAGGGGTCATTGGAGCCCCAGCATTTT. Amino acid sequence: CASSELKGSLEPQHF.

This chain links TRBV18 with TRBJ2-3, with 8 bases lining up with TRBD1. V trimming: 4 bases; J trimming: 4 bases; junction bases outside the gene matches: 1. CDR3 size: 13 residues. Germline V gene sequence: CDR1 KGHSH, CDR2 LQKENI. The CDR3 here is CASSRTGSDTQYF. The CDR3 DNA sequence: TGTGCCAGCTCACGGACAGGGTCAGATACGCAGTATTTT.

V and J are TRBV7-9 and TRBJ1-5, with 7 bases identical to TRBD1. CDR3 length: 14 amino acids. In germline, CDR1 is SEHNR, CDR2 FQNEAQ (reference sequence). V dropped 5 bases and J dropped 6; count of bases not matched to a gene: 7. As DNA, the CDR3 is TGTGCCAGCAGCCCAGGGGGGGGGTTTCAGCCCCAGCATTTT. This codes for CASSPGGGFQPQHF. The full variable domain, its missing parts supplied by reference TRBV7-9 and TRBJ1-5, is DTGVSQNPRHKITKRGQNVTFRCDPISEHNRLYWYRQTLGQGPEFLTYFQNEAQLEKSRLLSDRFSAERPKGSFSTLEIQRTEQGDSAMYLCASSPGGGFQPQHFGDGTRLSIL.

The genes are TRBV25-1 and TRBJ2-3, with D uncertain. In germline, CDR1 is MGHDK, CDR2 SYGVNS. This CDR3 comprises 15 residues. V was trimmed by 1 base and J by 5 bases, leaving 13 bases between them. The CDR3 spells CASSESPRPGDTQYF. The CDR3 DNA reads TGTGCCAGCAGTGAATCCCCCCGGCCCGGAGATACGCAGTATTTT.